This T cell receptor beta chain was sequenced during a study of the immune and genomic landscape of osteosarcoma. The CDR3 loop spans 14 amino acids. In germline, CDR1 is SGHDN, CDR2 FVKESK. Trimming left V 5 bases short and J 4 bases short, with 13 bases between. The post-treatment osteosarcoma tumors were primary, local recurrence or metastasis specimens from poor-prognosis patients. Repertoires were generated with immunoSEQ multiplex PCR, while TCRdb's copy carries only in-frame clones and drops some. This sample has some 2,500 clones, with approximately 70% found just once. What was sequenced was osteosarcoma tumor tissue from the lung. This TCR was recovered from a human donor with osteosarcoma. This chain uses TRBV14 with TRBJ2-3, with a weak D call TRBD1 (5 bases). CDR3 sequence: CASSFQGPPDTQYF. Here the CDR3 DNA reads TGTGCCAGCAGCTTTCAGGGCCCCCCAGATACGCAGTATTTT.